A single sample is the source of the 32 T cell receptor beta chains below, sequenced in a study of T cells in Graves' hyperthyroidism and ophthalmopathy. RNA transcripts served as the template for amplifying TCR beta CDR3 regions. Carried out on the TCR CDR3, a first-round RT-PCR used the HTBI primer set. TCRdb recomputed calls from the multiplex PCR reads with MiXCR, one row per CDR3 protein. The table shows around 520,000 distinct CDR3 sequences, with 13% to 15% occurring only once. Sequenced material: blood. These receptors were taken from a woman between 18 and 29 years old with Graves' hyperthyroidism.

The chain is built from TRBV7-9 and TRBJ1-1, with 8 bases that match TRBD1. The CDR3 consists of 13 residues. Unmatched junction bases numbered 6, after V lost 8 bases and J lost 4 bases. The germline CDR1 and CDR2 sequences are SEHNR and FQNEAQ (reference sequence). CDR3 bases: TGTGCCAGCCCCCAGACAGGGGTCACTGAAGCTTTCTTT. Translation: CASPQTGVTEAFF. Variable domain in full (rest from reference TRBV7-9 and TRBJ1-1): DTGVSQNPRHKITKRGQNVTFRCDPISEHNRLYWYRQTLGQGPEFLTYFQNEAQLEKSRLLSDRFSAERPKGSFSTLEIQRTEQGDSAMYLCASPQTGVTEAFFGQGTRLTVV.

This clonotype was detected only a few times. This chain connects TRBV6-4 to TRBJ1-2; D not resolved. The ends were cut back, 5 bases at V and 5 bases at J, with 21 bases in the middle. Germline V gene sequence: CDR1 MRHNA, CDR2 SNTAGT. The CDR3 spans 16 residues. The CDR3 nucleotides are TGTGCCAGCAGTCCCAACCCGGAGTCGTCGGTATATGGCTACACCTTC. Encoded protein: CASSPNPESSVYGYTF.

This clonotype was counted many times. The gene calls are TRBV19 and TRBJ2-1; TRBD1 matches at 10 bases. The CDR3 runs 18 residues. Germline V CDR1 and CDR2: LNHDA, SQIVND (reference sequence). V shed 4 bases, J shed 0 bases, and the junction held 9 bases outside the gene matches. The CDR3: CASSTGTGDFSSYNEQFF. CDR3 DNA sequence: TGTGCCAGTAGTACCGGGACAGGGGACTTTTCCTCCTACAATGAGCAGTTCTTC.

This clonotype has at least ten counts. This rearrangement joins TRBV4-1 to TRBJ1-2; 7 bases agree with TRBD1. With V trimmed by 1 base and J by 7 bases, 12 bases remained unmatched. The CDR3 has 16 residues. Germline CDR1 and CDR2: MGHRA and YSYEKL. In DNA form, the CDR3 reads TGCGCCAGCAGCCAAGCGTTCGACAGGGATTTCCGTGGCTACACCTTC. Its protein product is CASSQAFDRDFRGYTF.

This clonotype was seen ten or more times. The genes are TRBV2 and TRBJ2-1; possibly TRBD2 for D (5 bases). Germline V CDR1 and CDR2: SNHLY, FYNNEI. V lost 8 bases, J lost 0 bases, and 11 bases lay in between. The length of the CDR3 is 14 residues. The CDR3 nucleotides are TGTGCCAGCGAGGGCTGGAGCTCCTACAATGAGCAGTTCTTC. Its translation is CASEGWSSYNEQFF.

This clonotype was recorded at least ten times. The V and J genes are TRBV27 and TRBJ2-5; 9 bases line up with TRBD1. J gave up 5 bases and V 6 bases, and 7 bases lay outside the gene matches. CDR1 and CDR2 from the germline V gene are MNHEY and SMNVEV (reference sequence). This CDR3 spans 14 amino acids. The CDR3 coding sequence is TGTGCCAGCAGGATGGGACAGGGAGGGGAGACCCAGTACTTC. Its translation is CASRMGQGGETQYF.

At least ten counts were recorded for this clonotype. In DNA, the CDR3 is TGTGCCAGCAGCCCAAGTGGGCTAAAGGAGACCCAGTACTTC. Protein: CASSPSGLKETQYF. The chain employs TRBV11-2 and TRBJ2-5; D is unclear. This CDR3 is built from 14 residues. V lost 5 bases and J lost 5, with 15 bases in between. Per the germline V gene, CDR1 is SGHAT and CDR2 is FQNNGV.

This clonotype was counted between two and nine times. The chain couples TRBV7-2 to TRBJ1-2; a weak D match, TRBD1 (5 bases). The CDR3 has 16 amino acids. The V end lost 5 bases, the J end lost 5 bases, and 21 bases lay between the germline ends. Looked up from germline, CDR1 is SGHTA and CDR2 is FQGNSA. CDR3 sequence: CASSPSRLDSPYGYTF. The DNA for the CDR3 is TGTGCCAGCAGCCCCAGCCGCCTCGACAGTCCATATGGCTACACCTTC.

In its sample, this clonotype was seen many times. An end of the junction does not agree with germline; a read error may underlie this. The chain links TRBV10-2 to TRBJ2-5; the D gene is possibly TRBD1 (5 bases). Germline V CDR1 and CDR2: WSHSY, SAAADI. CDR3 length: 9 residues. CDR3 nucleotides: TGTGCCGCAGGGGAGACCCAGTACTTC. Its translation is CAAGETQYF.

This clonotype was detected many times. The CDR3 DNA follows: TGTGCCAGCCGATATCGGGGACTAGTTTTGATCGGCTACGAGCAGTACGTC. Its protein is CASRYRGLVLIGYEQYV. The gene calls are TRBV12-3 or TRBV12-4 and TRBJ2-7; 8 positions match TRBD2. The CDR3 covers 17 residues. V was clipped by 8 bases and J by 3 bases; unmatched bases: 18.

The CDR3 is CAWSGKRRRYGYTF. The DNA of the CDR3 is TGTGCCTGGAGTGGGAAAAGACGGCGGTATGGCTACACCTTC. The chain joins TRBV30 to TRBJ1-2, with D uncertain. Germline-derived CDR1 and CDR2 are GTSNPN and SVGIG (reference sequence). With 1 base removed from V and 5 bases from J, the gap between germline ends came to 14 bases. The CDR3 is 14 amino acids.

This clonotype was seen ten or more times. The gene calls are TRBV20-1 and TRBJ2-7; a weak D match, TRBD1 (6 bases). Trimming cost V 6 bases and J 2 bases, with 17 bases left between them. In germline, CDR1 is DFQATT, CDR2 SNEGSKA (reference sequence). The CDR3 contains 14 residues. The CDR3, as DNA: TGCAGTGCCTTAGACAGGCCGGATCCCTACGAGCAGTACTTC. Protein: CSALDRPDPYEQYF.

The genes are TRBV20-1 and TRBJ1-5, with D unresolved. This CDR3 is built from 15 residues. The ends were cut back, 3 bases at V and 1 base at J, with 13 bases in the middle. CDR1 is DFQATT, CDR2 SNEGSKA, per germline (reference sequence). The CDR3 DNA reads TGCAGTGCTAGGGGTGGGCTGTGGAGCAATCAGCCCCAGCATTTT. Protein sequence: CSARGGLWSNQPQHF.

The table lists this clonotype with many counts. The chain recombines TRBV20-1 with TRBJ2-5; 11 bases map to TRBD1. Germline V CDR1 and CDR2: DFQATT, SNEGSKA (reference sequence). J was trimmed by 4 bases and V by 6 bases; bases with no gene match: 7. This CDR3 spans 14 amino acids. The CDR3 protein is CSAPRTGGRETQYF. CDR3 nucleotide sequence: TGCAGTGCCCCCAGGACAGGGGGCAGAGAGACCCAGTACTTC.

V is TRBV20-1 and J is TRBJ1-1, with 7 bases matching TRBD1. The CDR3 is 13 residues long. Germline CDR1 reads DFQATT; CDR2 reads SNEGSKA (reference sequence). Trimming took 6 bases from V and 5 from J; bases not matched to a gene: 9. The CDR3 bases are TGCAGTGCAACGAACAGGGGTTTAACTGAAGCTTTCTTT. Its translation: CSATNRGLTEAFF.

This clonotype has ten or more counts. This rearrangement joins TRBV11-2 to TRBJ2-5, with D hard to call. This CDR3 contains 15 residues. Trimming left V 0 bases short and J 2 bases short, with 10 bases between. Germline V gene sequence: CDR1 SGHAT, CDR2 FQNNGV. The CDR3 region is CASSLDPDLQETQYF. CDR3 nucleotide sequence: TGTGCCAGCAGCTTAGATCCGGACCTTCAAGAGACCCAGTACTTC.

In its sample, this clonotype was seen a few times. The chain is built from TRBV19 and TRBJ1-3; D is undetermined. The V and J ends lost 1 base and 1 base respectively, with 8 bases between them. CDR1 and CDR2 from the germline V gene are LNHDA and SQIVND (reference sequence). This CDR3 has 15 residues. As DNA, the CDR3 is TGTGCCAGTAGTATAGCAGGCTTTTCTGGAAACACCATATATTTT. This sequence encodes CASSIAGFSGNTIYF.

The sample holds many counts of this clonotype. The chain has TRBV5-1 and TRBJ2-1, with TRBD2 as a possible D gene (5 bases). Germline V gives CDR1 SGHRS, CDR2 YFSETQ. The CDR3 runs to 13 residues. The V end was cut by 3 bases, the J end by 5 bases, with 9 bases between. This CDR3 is CASSSGRNNEQFF. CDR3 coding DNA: TGCGCCAGCAGCTCGGGAAGGAACAATGAGCAGTTCTTC.

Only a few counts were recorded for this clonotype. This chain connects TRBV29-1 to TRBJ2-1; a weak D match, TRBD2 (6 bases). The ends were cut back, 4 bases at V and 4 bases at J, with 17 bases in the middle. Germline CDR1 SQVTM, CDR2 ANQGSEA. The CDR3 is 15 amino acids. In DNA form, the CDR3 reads TGCAGCGTTGGGGGGGAGTCCTCCACATACAATGAGCAGTTCTTC. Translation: CSVGGESSTYNEQFF.

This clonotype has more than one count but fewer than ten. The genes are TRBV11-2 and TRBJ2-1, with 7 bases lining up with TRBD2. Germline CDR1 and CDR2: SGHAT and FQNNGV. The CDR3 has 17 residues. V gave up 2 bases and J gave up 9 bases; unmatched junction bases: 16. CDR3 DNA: TGTGCCAGCAGCTTATCACCTAGCGGCATCTACGATAGTGAGCAGTTCTTC. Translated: CASSLSPSGIYDSEQFF.

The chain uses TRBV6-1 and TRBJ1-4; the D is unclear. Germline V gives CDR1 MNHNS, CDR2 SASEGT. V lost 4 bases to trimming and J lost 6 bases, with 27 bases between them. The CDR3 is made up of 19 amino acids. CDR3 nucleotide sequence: TGTGCCAGCAGTGTTACGATCCGGAGGTGGGATTACACCCATGAAAAACTGTTTTTT. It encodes CASSVTIRRWDYTHEKLFF.

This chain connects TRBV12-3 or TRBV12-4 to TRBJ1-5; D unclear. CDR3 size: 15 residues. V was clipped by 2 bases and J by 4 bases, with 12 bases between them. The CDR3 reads CASSLRAEQNQPQHF. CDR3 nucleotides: TGTGCCAGCAGTTTAAGGGCGGAACAGAATCAGCCCCAGCATTTT.

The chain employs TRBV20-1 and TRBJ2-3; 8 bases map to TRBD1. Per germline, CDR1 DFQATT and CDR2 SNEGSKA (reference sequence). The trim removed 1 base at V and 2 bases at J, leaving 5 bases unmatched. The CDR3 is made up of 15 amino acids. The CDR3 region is CSARGGQAYTDTQYF. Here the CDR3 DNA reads TGCAGTGCTAGAGGGGGACAGGCATACACAGATACGCAGTATTTT.

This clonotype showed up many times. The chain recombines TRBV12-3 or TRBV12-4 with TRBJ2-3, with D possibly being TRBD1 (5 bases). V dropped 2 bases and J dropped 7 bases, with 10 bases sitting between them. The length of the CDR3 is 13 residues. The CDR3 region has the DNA TGTGCCAGCAGTTTAAAGGGGCCAAATACGCAGTATTTT. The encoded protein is CASSLKGPNTQYF.

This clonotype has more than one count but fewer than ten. In DNA form, the CDR3 reads TGTGCCAGCAGCTTAAGGTTGAAGGGAGGCGGACCCAATGAGCAGTTCTTC. Translating it yields CASSLRLKGGGPNEQFF. The chain couples TRBV7-6 to TRBJ2-1, with a possible D match to TRBD2 (6 bases). The CDR3 contains 17 residues. Germline CDR1 SGHVS, CDR2 FNYEAQ. Trimming stripped 2 bases from V and 6 bases from J, with 20 bases between.

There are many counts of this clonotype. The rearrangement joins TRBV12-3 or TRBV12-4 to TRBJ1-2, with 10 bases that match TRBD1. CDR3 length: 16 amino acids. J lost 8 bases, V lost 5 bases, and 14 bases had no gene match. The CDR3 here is CASSHRDRGYRGGYTF. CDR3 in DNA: TGTGCCAGCAGTCACCGGGACAGGGGCTACAGGGGAGGCTACACCTTC.

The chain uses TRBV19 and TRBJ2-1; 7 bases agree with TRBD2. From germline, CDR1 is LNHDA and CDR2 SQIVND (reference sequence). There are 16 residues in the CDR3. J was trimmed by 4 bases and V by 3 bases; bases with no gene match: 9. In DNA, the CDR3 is TGTGCCAGTAGTATTTTTTCGGGAGGCTCATACAATGAGCAGTTCTTC. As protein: CASSIFSGGSYNEQFF.

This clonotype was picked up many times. CDR3 residues: CASSPNENTEAFF. In DNA, the CDR3 is TGTGCCAGCTCACCCAACGAGAACACTGAAGCTTTCTTT. The rearrangement uses TRBV18 and TRBJ1-1; D remains unclear. The V end was cut by 3 bases, the J end by 1 base, with 6 bases between. The CDR3 loop spans 13 amino acids. From germline, CDR1 is KGHSH and CDR2 LQKENI.

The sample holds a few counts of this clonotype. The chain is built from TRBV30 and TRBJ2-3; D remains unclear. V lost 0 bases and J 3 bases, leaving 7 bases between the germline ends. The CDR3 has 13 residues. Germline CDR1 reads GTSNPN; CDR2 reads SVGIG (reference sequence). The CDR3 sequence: CAWSVFPTDTQYF. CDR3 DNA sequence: TGTGCCTGGAGTGTGTTTCCGACAGATACGCAGTATTTT.

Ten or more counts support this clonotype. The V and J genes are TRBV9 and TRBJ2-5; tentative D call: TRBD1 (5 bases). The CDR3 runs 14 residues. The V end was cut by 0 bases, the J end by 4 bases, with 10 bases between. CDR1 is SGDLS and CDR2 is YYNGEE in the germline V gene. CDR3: CASSVGTGSETQYF. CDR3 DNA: TGTGCCAGCAGCGTAGGAACAGGATCAGAGACCCAGTACTTC.

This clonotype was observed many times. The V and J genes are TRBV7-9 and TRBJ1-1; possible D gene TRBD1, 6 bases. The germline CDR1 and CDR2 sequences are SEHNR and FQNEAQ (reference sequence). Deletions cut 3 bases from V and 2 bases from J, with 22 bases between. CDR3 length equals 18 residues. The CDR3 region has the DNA TGTGCCAGCAGCTTTGCCCCTCATTGGACAGACTCTAACACTGAAGCTTTCTTT. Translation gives CASSFAPHWTDSNTEAFF.

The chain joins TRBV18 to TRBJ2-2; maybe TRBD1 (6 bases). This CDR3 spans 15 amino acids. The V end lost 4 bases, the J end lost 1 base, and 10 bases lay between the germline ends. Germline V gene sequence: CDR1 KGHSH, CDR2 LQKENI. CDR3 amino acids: CASSQEQGNTGELFF. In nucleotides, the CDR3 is TGTGCCAGCTCACAAGAACAGGGGAACACCGGGGAGCTGTTTTTT.